Below, 20 T cell receptor beta chains from the same sample are listed, as sequenced in a study of control samples from healthy donors and cancer patients. Method: immunoSEQ multiplex PCR; TCRdb's copy keeps in-frame clones and lacks some. The repertoire holds some 140,000 clones, with roughly 92% as singletons. Sequencing was done on a sample of blood. Receptors originate from a man aged 30-40 years in good health.

The V gene is TRBV28, the J gene TRBJ1-6; D might be TRBD1 (5 bases). CDR3 length: 15 residues. V dropped 5 bases and J dropped 5 bases, with 13 bases sitting between them. Germline values: CDR1 MDHEN, CDR2 SYDVKM. In DNA form, the CDR3 reads TGTGCCAGCAGTCCCGTCGACAGTCATAATTCACCCCTCCACTTT. Amino acid sequence: CASSPVDSHNSPLHF.

CDR3 protein: CASSWGQIDQPQHF. CDR3 DNA: TGTGCCAGCAGCTGGGGACAGATAGATCAGCCCCAGCATTTT. This chain uses TRBV7-8 with TRBJ1-5; TRBD1 aligns across 7 bases. The length of the CDR3 is 14 residues. The ends lost 4 bases at V and 5 bases at J; junction bases unmatched: 5. The germline V gene has CDR1 SGHVS and CDR2 FQNEAQ.

This clone showed up just once. The rearrangement joins TRBV27 to TRBJ2-1; D may be TRBD1 (6 bases). Germline V CDR1 and CDR2: MNHEY, SMNVEV (reference sequence). The CDR3 is made up of 15 amino acids. The ends were cut back, 2 bases at V and 12 bases at J, with 20 bases in the middle. The chain's CDR3 is CASSLRGSDRTGQFF. The CDR3 DNA follows: TGTGCCAGCAGTTTAAGGGGGTCCGACCGGACTGGGCAGTTCTTC.

This rearrangement joins TRBV6-1 to TRBJ1-6, with D unclear. The CDR3 consists of 15 residues. Looked up from germline, CDR1 is MNHNS and CDR2 is SASEGT. V lost 1 base and J 10 bases, leaving 14 bases between the germline ends. CDR3 sequence reads: CASSEGVDIVSPLHF. The CDR3 bases are TGTGCCAGCAGTGAAGGGGTGGATATTGTATCACCCCTCCACTTT.

For the CDR3, the DNA is TGCGCCAGCAGCTGGGGGCCTAGCGGGCGTTCGAACAATGAGCAGTTCTTC. The encoded protein is CASSWGPSGRSNNEQFF. The V and J genes are TRBV5-1 and TRBJ2-1; 8 bases are shared with TRBD2. Losses at the gene ends were 3 bases for V and 5 bases for J; bases not matched to a gene: 13. The CDR3 contains 17 residues. Germline loops: CDR1 SGHRS, CDR2 YFSETQ.

The chain joins TRBV29-1 to TRBJ1-1; 7 positions agree with TRBD1. V lost 0 bases to trimming and J lost 7 bases; unmatched junction nucleotides: 2. CDR1 and CDR2 from the germline V gene are SQVTM and ANQGSEA. The CDR3 contains 12 residues. CDR3 sequence: CSVEDGDSEAFF. In DNA form, the CDR3 reads TGCAGCGTTGAAGACGGGGACAGTGAAGCTTTCTTT.

V is TRBV11-2 and J is TRBJ2-2; D uncertain. Trimming cost V 5 bases and J 3 bases, with 13 bases left between them. The CDR3 spans 15 residues. Germline CDR1 SGHAT, CDR2 FQNNGV. Here the CDR3 reads CASSLPDGYTGELFF. For the CDR3, the DNA is TGTGCCAGCAGCCTACCCGACGGATACACCGGGGAGCTGTTTTTT.

The V gene is TRBV2, the J gene TRBJ2-5, with D perhaps matching TRBD1 (6 bases). The CDR3 length is 15 residues. Trimming removed 7 bases from V and 1 base from J, with 16 bases in between. Germline V CDR1 and CDR2: SNHLY, FYNNEI. Written as DNA, the CDR3 is TGTGCCAGCACCGCACAGGGTCCCAGCCAAGAGACCCAGTACTTC. Protein: CASTAQGPSQETQYF.

This sequence joins TRBV6-2 or TRBV6-3 and TRBJ2-3; 11 bases fit TRBD2. The CDR3 totals 18 residues. CDR1 is MNHEY and CDR2 is SVGEGT in the germline V gene. V was pared by 2 bases and J by 2 bases, with 9 bases of the junction left unmatched. The CDR3 protein is CASSYRMGLAESTDTQYF. The CDR3 nucleotides read TGTGCCAGCAGTTACCGAATGGGACTAGCGGAGTCCACAGATACGCAGTATTTT.

The chain carries TRBV28 and TRBJ2-7; D is unresolved. This CDR3 is built from 15 residues. Germline V lookup: CDR1 MDHEN, CDR2 SYDVKM. Trimming removed 8 bases from V and 1 base from J, with 18 bases in between. The CDR3 loop reads CASRITAGASYEQYF. For the CDR3, the DNA is TGTGCCAGCCGGATCACGGCCGGAGCGTCCTACGAGCAGTACTTC.

Here the CDR3 DNA reads TGTGCCAGCAGCCTTAGCGGAAAAGAGACCCAGTACTTC. As protein: CASSLSGKETQYF. V gene TRBV27 combines with J gene TRBJ2-5; D possibly corresponds to TRBD2 (6 bases). The V and J ends lost 6 bases and 3 bases respectively, with 11 bases between them. Germline CDR1 reads MNHEY; CDR2 reads SMNVEV (reference sequence). The length of the CDR3 is 13 residues.

The chain links TRBV28 to TRBJ1-1; weak D call: TRBD1 (6 bases). CDR1 and CDR2 (germline): MDHEN, SYDVKM. CDR3 length: 16 amino acids. Trimming removed 7 bases at V and 1 base at J, with 19 bases between. The CDR3 sequence: CASTLIQGRTNTEAFF. CDR3 sequence (DNA): TGTGCCAGCACACTCATACAGGGTAGGACGAACACTGAAGCTTTCTTT.

This chain uses TRBV2 with TRBJ2-1, with TRBD2 matching over 8 bases. This CDR3 region has 15 residues. V was pared by 6 bases and J by 0 bases, with 4 bases of the junction left unmatched. Germline V gives CDR1 SNHLY, CDR2 FYNNEI. The CDR3 DNA reads as TGTGCCAGCAGCCCCAGCGGGAGCTCCTACAATGAGCAGTTCTTC. This translates into CASSPSGSSYNEQFF.

This chain's CDR3 is CASSFTQGSNEKLFF. For the CDR3, the DNA is TGTGCCAGCAGTTTCACACAGGGATCTAATGAAAAACTGTTTTTT. The rearrangement uses TRBV28 and TRBJ1-4; tentative D call: TRBD1 (6 bases). The CDR3 sequence is 15 residues long. The V end was cut by 3 bases, the J end by 3 bases, with 11 bases between. The germline CDR1 and CDR2 sequences are MDHEN and SYDVKM.

The genes are TRBV6-5 and TRBJ2-1; the D is unclear. There are 12 residues in the CDR3. Trimming stripped 7 bases from V and 4 bases from J, with 8 bases between. Germline CDR1 and CDR2: MNHEY and SVGAGI. This CDR3 is CASIGEYNEQFF. CDR3 bases: TGTGCCAGCATAGGCGAATACAATGAGCAGTTCTTC.

The chain links TRBV28 to TRBJ1-1, with 10 bases aligning to TRBD1. Germline V gene lookup returns CDR1 MDHEN and CDR2 SYDVKM. V dropped 3 bases and J dropped 5; count of bases not matched to a gene: 0. The CDR3 spans 13 residues. The CDR3 region has the DNA TGTGCCAGCAGTTTGGGACAGGGGACTGAAGCTTTCTTT. Protein: CASSLGQGTEAFF.

The chain uses TRBV11-3 and TRBJ2-1; no firm D call. Germline CDR1 reads SGHNT; CDR2 reads YENEEA. The CDR3 contains 14 residues. Trimming cost V 5 bases and J 5 bases, with 13 bases left between them. CDR3 bases: TGTGCCAGCAGCCAGGAGCCCGAAAACAATGAGCAGTTCTTC. It translates to CASSQEPENNEQFF.

The CDR3 region has the DNA TGTGCCAGCAGCGCCGTCGCTAGCGGATACAATGAGCAGTTCTTC. Translating gives CASSAVASGYNEQFF. The chain recombines TRBV7-3 with TRBJ2-1, with TRBD2 identical over 7 bases. Germline V gene data show CDR1 as SGHTA and CDR2 as FQGTGA. The CDR3 extends over 15 amino acids. V was pared by 5 bases and J by 4 bases, with 8 bases of the junction left unmatched. The entire variable domain, with the rest obtained from reference TRBV7-3 and TRBJ2-1, is as follows: GAGVSQTPSNKVTEKGKYVELRCDPISGHTALYWYRQSLGQGPEFLIYFQGTGAADDSGLPNDRFFAVRPEGSVSTLKIQRTERGDSAVYLCASSAVASGYNEQFFGPGTRLTVL.

The V gene is TRBV28, the J gene TRBJ2-2, with TRBD1 identical over 12 bases. The CDR3 has 16 amino acids. CDR1 and CDR2 from the germline V gene are MDHEN and SYDVKM. Germline trimming cut 5 bases from V and 8 bases from J; bases unmatched to any gene: 9. The CDR3 loop is CASSTTWDRGPGELFF. In DNA, the CDR3 is TGTGCCAGCAGTACCACATGGGACAGGGGGCCTGGGGAGCTGTTTTTT.

The chain recombines TRBV19 with TRBJ2-1, with a weak D call TRBD2 (6 bases). Germline V CDR1 and CDR2: LNHDA, SQIVND (reference sequence). The V and J ends lost 3 bases and 10 bases respectively, with 16 bases between them. The CDR3 is 14 residues long. The CDR3 DNA reads as TGTGCCAGTAGTATTTTCGGGAGTAACCCCGAGCAGTTCTTC. It yields the protein CASSIFGSNPEQFF.